Listed below are T cell receptor beta chains from one sample, sequenced in a study of blood T cell repertoires in COVID-19. Some clones are missing from TCRdb's copy, which holds only in-frame ones; the method was immunoSEQ multiplex PCR. Altogether 250,000 to 400,000 clones are present, 90% being singletons, with the ten largest covering 2.5% to 3.5%. Sample: peripheral blood. The receptors come from a woman aged 25 to 45 with COVID-19, enrolled during active disease. Each CDR3 is given without its conserved first and last residue. Each record gives: J gene, V gene, clone size, CDR3 protein. Clone size is shown for a subset of rows, as once, few, many or a class of expanded clone.

j_call: TRBJ1-5; v_call: TRBV25-1; clone_size: many; cdr3_aa: ASSGTGPNQPQH
j_call: TRBJ1-1; v_call: TRBV19; clone_size: once; cdr3_aa: ASAFGGDTEAF
j_call: TRBJ1-2; v_call: TRBV5-6; clone_size: -; cdr3_aa: ASSLGRSRGGYT
j_call: TRBJ2-7; v_call: TRBV7-2; clone_size: -; cdr3_aa: ASTGLAGGDEQY
j_call: TRBJ2-2; v_call: TRBV7-2; clone_size: -; cdr3_aa: ASSIDGNTGELF
j_call: TRBJ2-1; v_call: TRBV9; clone_size: -; cdr3_aa: ASTRGTSSYNEQF
j_call: TRBJ2-1; v_call: TRBV5-4; clone_size: -; cdr3_aa: ASSSRKDNEQF
j_call: TRBJ1-1; v_call: TRBV5-1; clone_size: -; cdr3_aa: ASSPGTGENTEAF
j_call: TRBJ1-1; v_call: TRBV7-9; clone_size: -; cdr3_aa: ASSVAGGPTEAF
j_call: TRBJ1-2; v_call: TRBV19; clone_size: -; cdr3_aa: ASSIHGSPLNYGYT
j_call: TRBJ1-1; v_call: TRBV18; clone_size: -; cdr3_aa: ASSPSPAEAF
j_call: TRBJ1-2; v_call: TRBV3-1/TRBV3-2; clone_size: -; cdr3_aa: ASSQEFGDYGYT
j_call: TRBJ2-6; v_call: TRBV9; clone_size: once; cdr3_aa: ASSVSGRALGANVLT
j_call: TRBJ2-1; v_call: TRBV10-3; clone_size: -; cdr3_aa: AISESTGASGTYNEQF
j_call: TRBJ2-2; v_call: TRBV19; clone_size: -; cdr3_aa: ASSLGGGPIWTGELF
j_call: TRBJ2-7; v_call: TRBV18; clone_size: -; cdr3_aa: ASSPRGDSSYEQY
j_call: TRBJ1-2; v_call: TRBV6-6; clone_size: -; cdr3_aa: ASSYVTGYGYT
j_call: TRBJ2-3; v_call: TRBV30; clone_size: -; cdr3_aa: AWRATSGRTDTQY
j_call: TRBJ1-2; v_call: TRBV19; clone_size: -; cdr3_aa: ASGRTGGTGYT
j_call: TRBJ2-7; v_call: TRBV11-2; clone_size: -; cdr3_aa: ASSSLAGGIYEQY
j_call: TRBJ2-2; v_call: TRBV5-1; clone_size: -; cdr3_aa: ASSLALLAGGTGELF
j_call: TRBJ2-3; v_call: TRBV5-8; clone_size: -; cdr3_aa: ASSPTGVTDTQY
j_call: TRBJ2-1; v_call: TRBV7-9; clone_size: -; cdr3_aa: ASSLRGATSGSPNEQF
j_call: TRBJ1-1; v_call: TRBV15; clone_size: -; cdr3_aa: ATSRGLSSEAF
j_call: TRBJ2-7; v_call: TRBV7-8; clone_size: -; cdr3_aa: ASSITSGAYEQY